Listed here are 25 T cell receptor beta chains from one sample, sequenced in a study of cytomegalovirus exposure and HLA in healthy donors (dated by TCRdb to the late 2010s). The library was prepared using the immunoSEQ multiplex PCR assay. A mixture of 60 forward primers for TCR Vbeta segments and 13 reverse primers for TCR Jbeta segments was used in the multiplex PCR. The immuneACCESS repertoire file appears here via TCRdb, limited to in-frame rearrangements. These files lack a portion of the clones; in checked studies, under half of the deficit traces to unresolved V genes, and the cause of the others is not known. The sample table contains around 200,000 clones; only one count was recorded for 84% of them. The ten largest clones represent about 2.4% of the sample. The sample consisted of PBMCs. All receptors derive from a woman aged 50 to 65 in good health and CMV-seropositive.

V gene TRBV5-4 combines with J gene TRBJ2-5; TRBD1 matches at 8 bases. Trimming removed 5 bases from V and 5 bases from J; junction bases left unmatched: 8. The CDR3 is 14 amino acids. Germline loops: CDR1 SGHNT, CDR2 YYREEE (reference sequence). CDR3 amino acids: CASRKDREGETQYF. In DNA form, the CDR3 reads TGTGCCAGCAGGAAGGACAGGGAAGGCGAGACCCAGTACTTC.

The rearrangement uses TRBV6-1 and TRBJ1-6; no clear D. Trimming removed 1 base from V and 8 bases from J, with 9 bases in between. The germline V gene encodes CDR1 MNHNS and CDR2 SASEGT. The length of the CDR3 is 14 residues. CDR3 protein: CASSEGTEYSPLHF. The CDR3 DNA reads as TGTGCCAGCAGTGAAGGAACAGAGTATTCACCCCTCCACTTT.

The J gene is TRBJ1-5, the V gene TRBV19; 7 positions agree with TRBD1. The CDR3 runs 15 residues. Losses at the gene ends were 3 bases for V and 3 bases for J; bases not matched to a gene: 5. Germline-derived CDR1 and CDR2 are LNHDA and SQIVND (reference sequence). The CDR3 DNA sequence: TGTGCCAGTAGTATTCGAGGGACAGTCAATCAGCCCCAGCATTTT. Amino acid sequence: CASSIRGTVNQPQHF.

Comments on this clone: One end of the junction is discordant with germline, which a read error may explain. V gene TRBV4-1 combines with J gene TRBJ2-2; 7 bases are shared with TRBD1. The CDR3 contains 16 residues. The germline CDR1 and CDR2 sequences are MGHRA and YSYEKL. CDR3 coding DNA: TGTGCCAGCAGCCAAGATCAAACAGGGGTTACCGGGGAGCTGTTTTTT. It encodes CASSQDQTGVTGELFF.

The V and J genes are TRBV6-5 and TRBJ1-2, with 10 bases lining up with TRBD1. The CDR3 runs 14 residues. Germline CDR1 is MNHEY and CDR2 is SVGAGI. The ends lost 5 bases at V and 7 bases at J; junction bases unmatched: 7. For the CDR3, the DNA is TGTGCCAGCAGTACCGACAGGGGGCTACGTGGCTACACCTTC. It translates to CASSTDRGLRGYTF.

The chain links TRBV4-1 to TRBJ2-7, with 9 positions matching TRBD1. The CDR3 is 15 amino acids. From germline, CDR1 is MGHRA and CDR2 YSYEKL. Trimming at V came to 1 base and at J to 2 bases, leaving 3 bases not matched to a gene. CDR3 in amino acids: CASSQAGTGTYEQYF. CDR3 DNA: TGCGCCAGCAGCCAAGCCGGGACAGGGACCTACGAGCAGTACTTC.

V gene TRBV29-1 combines with J gene TRBJ2-7; 8 bases agree with TRBD1. The CDR3 spans 13 residues. Per the germline V gene, CDR1 is SQVTM and CDR2 is ANQGSEA. Trimming removed 3 bases from V and 5 bases from J; junction bases left unmatched: 6. CDR3: CSVDDRGSDEQYF. CDR3 coding DNA: TGCAGCGTTGACGACAGGGGAAGCGACGAGCAGTACTTC.

V and J are TRBV6-8 and TRBJ1-3; D perhaps matches TRBD1 (6 bases). CDR1 and CDR2 from the germline V gene are MNHGY and SAAAGT. V was trimmed by 5 bases and J by 0 bases, leaving 20 bases between them. The CDR3 totals 18 residues. The DNA of the CDR3 is TGTGCCAGCAGTCCAACAGGGACGGAGGACAGCTCTGGAAACACCATATATTTT. It encodes CASSPTGTEDSSGNTIYF.

The V gene is TRBV5-1, the J gene TRBJ2-1; 10 nucleotides align to TRBD2. The trim removed 0 bases at V and 4 bases at J, leaving 7 bases unmatched. The CDR3 runs 17 residues. From germline, CDR1 is SGHRS and CDR2 YFSETQ. The DNA of the CDR3 is TGCGCCAGCAGCTTGGAGGGACTAGCGCCCCGGTACAATGAGCAGTTCTTC. Amino acids: CASSLEGLAPRYNEQFF.

This chain uses TRBV5-1 with TRBJ2-2; a possible D gene is TRBD2 (5 bases). Germline V lookup: CDR1 SGHRS, CDR2 YFSETQ. The CDR3 spans 16 residues. V gave up 4 bases and J gave up 1 base, with 14 bases separating them. CDR3 amino acids: CASSGESGRNTGELFF. The CDR3 region has the DNA TGCGCCAGCAGCGGAGAGAGTGGGAGGAACACCGGGGAGCTGTTTTTT.

This sequence joins TRBV7-2 and TRBJ2-3; D remains unclear. Between the trimmed V and J ends, which lost 5 bases and 0 bases, there was a span of 9 bases. The CDR3 extends over 14 amino acids. Germline CDR1 SGHTA, CDR2 FQGNSA. The CDR3 nucleotides read TGTGCCAGCAGCCCCCAGGTGAGCACAGATACGCAGTATTTT. Its protein product is CASSPQVSTDTQYF.

The rearrangement links TRBV11-2 to TRBJ2-4, with 7 bases lining up with TRBD1. Trimming cost V 5 bases and J 0 bases; bases outside gene matches: 1. Germline CDR1 is SGHAT and CDR2 is FQNNGV. This CDR3 contains 14 residues. The CDR3 nucleotides are TGTGCCAGCAGCACAGGGGTAGCCAAAAACATTCAGTACTTC. This gives the protein CASSTGVAKNIQYF.

This clone appeared a single time. This rearrangement joins TRBV5-1 to TRBJ1-2; 11 nucleotides agree with TRBD1. CDR3 length: 16 residues. Trimming took 2 bases from V and 3 from J; bases not matched to a gene: 6. The germline gives CDR1 SGHRS, CDR2 YFSETQ. CDR3 residues: CASSLNPGQGDYGYTF. CDR3 nucleotide sequence: TGCGCCAGCAGCTTAAATCCGGGACAGGGGGACTATGGCTACACCTTC.

The chain employs TRBV9 and TRBJ2-7, with 11 nucleotides matching TRBD2. Germline trimming cut 0 bases from V and 3 bases from J; bases unmatched to any gene: 2. CDR1 and CDR2 (germline): SGDLS, YYNGEE. This CDR3 is built from 15 residues. The CDR3 reads CASSVAGTSGYEQYF. In DNA, the CDR3 is TGTGCCAGCAGCGTAGCAGGGACTAGCGGCTACGAGCAGTACTTC. Drawing the rest from reference TRBV9 and TRBJ2-7, the complete variable domain is DSGVTQTPKHLITATGQRVTLRCSPRSGDLSVYWYQQSLDQGLQFLIQYYNGEERAKGNILERFSAQQFPDLHSELNLSSLELGDSALYFCASSVAGTSGYEQYFGPGTRLTVT.

The chain employs TRBV4-1 and TRBJ2-7; D is perhaps TRBD2 (5 bases). The CDR3 consists of 15 residues. Germline values: CDR1 MGHRA, CDR2 YSYEKL. Trimming took off 4 bases at V and 0 bases at J, with 13 bases between the two ends. CDR3 sequence: CASSRGPGSSYEQYF. CDR3 nucleotides: TGCGCCAGCAGCCGAGGACCGGGGAGCTCCTACGAGCAGTACTTC.

In regard to this clone: Because the CDR3 is missing its conserved closing phenylalanine or tryptophan, this is likely a read error. This rearrangement joins TRBV5-6 to TRBJ1-5; weak D call: TRBD1 (5 bases). Trimming took 4 bases from V and 3 from J, leaving 14 bases between them. CDR3 length: 15 amino acids. Germline V gene lookup returns CDR1 SGHDT and CDR2 YYEEEE. The CDR3 DNA follows: TGTGCCAGCAGCCTTACAGGAGACCTCAATCAGCCCCAGCATCTT. Its translation is CASSLTGDLNQPQHL.

This chain connects TRBV5-4 to TRBJ2-1; the match to TRBD1 covers 9 bases. The CDR3 spans 16 residues. Germline loops: CDR1 SGHNT, CDR2 YYREEE (reference sequence). Losses at the gene ends were 4 bases for V and 8 bases for J; bases not matched to a gene: 13. The CDR3 spells CASSPISGTGKHEQFF. DNA of the CDR3: TGTGCCAGCAGCCCGATTTCCGGGACAGGGAAGCATGAGCAGTTCTTC. The entire variable domain, with the rest obtained from reference TRBV5-4 and TRBJ2-1, is as follows: ETGVTQSPTHLIKTRGQQVTLRCSSQSGHNTVSWYQQALGQGPQFIFQYYREEENGRGNFPPRFSGLQFPNYSSELNVNALELDDSALYLCASSPISGTGKHEQFFGPGTRLTVL.

The V call is TRBV7-2, the J call TRBJ1-6; no clear D gene. Trimming took off 4 bases at V and 0 bases at J, with 16 bases between the two ends. Germline assignment: CDR1 SGHTA and CDR2 FQGNSA. This CDR3 contains 18 residues. CDR3 loop: CASSSSGRESSYNSPLHF. In DNA, the CDR3 is TGTGCCAGCAGCTCCTCCGGGAGGGAAAGCTCCTATAATTCACCCCTCCACTTT.

The V call is TRBV5-6, the J call TRBJ2-1; 11 nucleotides align to TRBD2. CDR1 and CDR2 from the germline V gene are SGHDT and YYEEEE. J gave up 3 bases and V 5 bases, and 4 bases lay outside the gene matches. This CDR3 is built from 15 residues. In DNA, the CDR3 is TGTGCCAGCAGGCCTAGCGGGGGGCACTACAATGAGCAGTTCTTC. Translation gives CASRPSGGHYNEQFF.

The V and J genes are TRBV6-5 and TRBJ2-7; a possible D gene is TRBD1 (5 bases). This CDR3 has 14 residues. V was pared by 1 base and J by 3 bases, with 10 bases between. The V gene's germline CDR1 is MNHEY and CDR2 SVGAGI. CDR3 loop: CASSYLDRGYEQYF. The CDR3 region has the DNA TGTGCCAGCAGTTACTTGGATAGGGGCTACGAGCAGTACTTC.

This clone has only a few counts. The rearrangement uses TRBV5-6 and TRBJ2-7; no definite D call. This CDR3 comprises 11 residues. CDR1 and CDR2 (germline): SGHDT, YYEEEE. V lost 3 bases to trimming and J lost 3 bases, with 4 bases between them. Here the CDR3 DNA reads TGTGCCAGCAGCTCAATCTACGAGCAGTACTTC. This encodes CASSSIYEQYF. Based on the CDR3 plus reference TRBV5-6 and TRBJ2-7, the full variable domain is DAGVTQSPTHLIKTRGQQVTLRCSPKSGHDTVSWYQQALGQGPQFIFQYYEEEERQRGNFPDRFSGHQFPNYSSELNVNALLLGDSALYLCASSSIYEQYFGPGTRLTVT.

About this clone: A read error may produce the germline difference seen at one junction end. This rearrangement joins TRBV18 to TRBJ1-3; D gene ambiguous. This CDR3 contains 17 residues. Germline-derived CDR1 and CDR2 are KGHSH and LQKENI. This CDR3 is CASSPPPLWGAGNTIYF. The CDR3 coding sequence is TGTGCCAGCTCTCCACCCCCCTTGTGGGGAGCTGGAAACACCATATATTTT.

With regard to this clone: Additional DNA sequences in this sample encode the identical CDR3. The V and J genes are TRBV5-6 and TRBJ1-1; 7 bases are shared with TRBD1. V was pared by 0 bases and J by 12 bases, with 5 bases of the junction left unmatched. CDR3 length: 12 amino acids. Germline V lookup: CDR1 SGHDT, CDR2 YYEEEE. In DNA form, the CDR3 reads TGTGCCAGCAGCTTGGCTGACAGGGTAACTTTCTTT. This translates into CASSLADRVTFF.

The J gene is TRBJ1-1, the V gene TRBV19; D is unclear. Looked up from germline, CDR1 is LNHDA and CDR2 is SQIVND (reference sequence). V was shortened by 5 bases and J by 3 bases, with 4 bases between the two germline ends. This CDR3 spans 11 amino acids. The CDR3, as DNA: TGTGCCAGTAGTTATTACACTGAAGCTTTCTTT. Amino acid sequence: CASSYYTEAFF.

The rearrangement links TRBV6-6 to TRBJ1-2, with 7 positions matching TRBD1. The ends lost 5 bases at V and 4 bases at J; junction bases unmatched: 7. Germline V gene lookup returns CDR1 MNHNY and CDR2 SVGAGI (reference sequence). The CDR3 covers 14 residues. In DNA, the CDR3 is TGTGCCAGCAGTGCGCCGGGACAGATCTATGGCTACACCTTC. Translation: CASSAPGQIYGYTF.